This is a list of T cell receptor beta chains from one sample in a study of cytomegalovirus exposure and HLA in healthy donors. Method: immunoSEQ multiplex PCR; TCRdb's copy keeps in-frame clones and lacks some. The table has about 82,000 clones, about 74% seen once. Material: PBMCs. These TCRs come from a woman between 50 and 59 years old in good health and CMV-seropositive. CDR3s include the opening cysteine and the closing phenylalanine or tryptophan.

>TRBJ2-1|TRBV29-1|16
CSVEPTGSGRLNEQFF
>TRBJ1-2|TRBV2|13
CATSRDTAMGYTF
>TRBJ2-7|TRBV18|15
CASSPGTSPPYEQYF
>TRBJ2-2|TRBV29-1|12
CSVEREIGELFF
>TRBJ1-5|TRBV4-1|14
CASSQVGVGQPQHF
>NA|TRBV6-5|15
CASSYSIAGSYEQYF
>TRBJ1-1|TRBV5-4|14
CASSPGIMNTEAFF
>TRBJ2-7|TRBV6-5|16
CASSYLTSGSPYEQYF
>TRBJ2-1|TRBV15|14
CATRGAGGVNEQFF
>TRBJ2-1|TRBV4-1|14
CASSQGPGTSGQFF
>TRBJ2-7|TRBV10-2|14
CASSDGTGFVEQYF
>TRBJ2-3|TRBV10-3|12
CAIGTDTDTQYF
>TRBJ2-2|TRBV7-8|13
CASSRRAIGELFF
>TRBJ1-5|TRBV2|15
CASSERGNENQPQHF
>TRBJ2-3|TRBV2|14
CASNLEGHTDTQYF
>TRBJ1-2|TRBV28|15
CASSPPQGRLSGYTF
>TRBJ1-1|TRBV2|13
CASSSDSLVEAFF
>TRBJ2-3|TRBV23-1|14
CASSQIWGLPTQYF
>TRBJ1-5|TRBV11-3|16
CASSFFTGPLPQPQHF
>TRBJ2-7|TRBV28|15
CASSLFSSGRGEQYF
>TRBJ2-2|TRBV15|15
CATSKGQANTGELFF
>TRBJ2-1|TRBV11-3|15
CASSLVAGGPGEQFF
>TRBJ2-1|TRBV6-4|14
CASSDGSGANEQFF
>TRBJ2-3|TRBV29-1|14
CSVGLRDGTDTQYF
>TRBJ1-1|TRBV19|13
CASSEGLNTEAFF
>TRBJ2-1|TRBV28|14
CASSFGGSINEQFF
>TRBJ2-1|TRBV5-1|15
CASSFRTSGSDEQFF
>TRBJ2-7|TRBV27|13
CASRRGGAYEQYF
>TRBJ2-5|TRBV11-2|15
CASRPQGWSQETQYF
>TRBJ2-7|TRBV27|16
CASSYPSTGGSYEQYF
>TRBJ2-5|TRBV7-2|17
CASSSGLAGVIGETQYF
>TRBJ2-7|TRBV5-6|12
CASSPGVYEQYF
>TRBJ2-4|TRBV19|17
CASSNSGGSLAKNIQYF
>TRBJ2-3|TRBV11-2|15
CASSLPAGGQDTQYF
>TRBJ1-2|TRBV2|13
CASSDFESRGYTF
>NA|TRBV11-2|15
CASSLAGTGAYEQYF
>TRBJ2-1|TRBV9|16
CASSMGQGSRNNEQFF
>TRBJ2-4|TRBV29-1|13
CAGNARAKNIQYF
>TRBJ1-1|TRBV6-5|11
CASKGGTEAFF
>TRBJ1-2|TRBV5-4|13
CASSSQGRDGYTF
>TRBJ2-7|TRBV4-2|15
CASSQDPGGHYEQYF
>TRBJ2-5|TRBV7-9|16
CASSPNATRDSETQYF
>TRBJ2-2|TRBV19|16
CASSIAPGTNTGELFF
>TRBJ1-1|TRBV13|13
CASSHRQGPEAFF
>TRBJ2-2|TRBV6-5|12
CASSGGVGELFF
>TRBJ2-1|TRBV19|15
CASSMGRGRIDEQFF
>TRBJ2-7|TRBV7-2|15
CASSLVQGSVGEQYF
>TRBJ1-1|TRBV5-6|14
CASSFTTANTEAFF
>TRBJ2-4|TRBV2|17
CASSRWLSPADKNIQYF
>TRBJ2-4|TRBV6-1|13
CASLGGLTNIQYF
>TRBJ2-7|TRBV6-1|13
CASISRGGYEQYF
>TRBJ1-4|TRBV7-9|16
CASSSPRDRGREKLFF
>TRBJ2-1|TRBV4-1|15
CASSQEWGQGGEQFF
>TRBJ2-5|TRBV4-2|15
CASSQLGGFQETQYF